This TCR beta chain is drawn from a study of T cells after yellow fever vaccination. Regarding the study as a whole: FACS-sorted repertoires could harbor abundant contaminating bulk-population clonotypes. Among primary-vaccination clones, most reappeared after the booster, at 96% for CD4 and 85% to 90% for CD8.

Making TCR cDNA involved 5'RACE template switching, which added UMIs and a universal primer site. TCRdb ran MiXCR on the 5' RACE reads and lists one entry per CDR3 protein. The data hold about 580,000 distinct CDR3 sequences, with approximately 16% observed a single time. In the case of this clonotype: Its antigen is currently unknown.

This CDR3 comprises 12 residues. Germline V gene lookup returns CDR1 SEHNR and CDR2 FQNEAQ (reference sequence). Trimming pared 5 bases from V and 8 bases from J, leaving 9 bases between. Sample: PBMCs, taken roughly 5 days after the first yellow fever vaccination. The chain has TRBV7-9 and TRBJ1-4; D remains unclear. This receptor was taken from a man between 18 and 29 years old who received the YFV17D yellow fever vaccine. CDR3 amino acids: CASSASREKLFF. In nucleotides, the CDR3 is TGTGCCAGCAGCGCAAGTAGGGAAAAACTGTTTTTT.